The 5 T cell receptor beta chains presented below share a single source sample, sequenced in a study of cytomegalovirus exposure and HLA in healthy donors. The method was immunoSEQ multiplex PCR; TCRdb's version includes in-frame clones alone and lacks a portion of them. This sample has tens of thousands of clones, with about 93% found just once. The sequenced sample consisted of PBMCs. The receptors shown here come from a man between 18 and 35 years old in good health and CMV-seronegative.

The sample holds one count of this clone. The chain recombines TRBV7-3 with TRBJ2-7; D is possibly TRBD1 (5 bases). Germline values: CDR1 SGHTA, CDR2 FQGTGA. The length of the CDR3 is 13 residues. V gave up 2 bases and J gave up 2 bases, with 7 bases separating them. The chain's CDR3 is CASSLVQAYEQYF. The DNA of the CDR3 is TGTGCCAGCAGCTTAGTACAGGCCTACGAGCAGTACTTC.

This rearrangement joins TRBV9 to TRBJ2-3, with D perhaps matching TRBD1 (6 bases). The germline V gene has CDR1 SGDLS and CDR2 YYNGEE. The CDR3 extends over 13 amino acids. V dropped 4 bases and J dropped 5 bases, with 11 bases sitting between them. The CDR3 sequence is CASSITGKDTQYF. The CDR3 nucleotides read TGTGCCAGCAGCATCACAGGGAAAGATACGCAGTATTTT.

The count of this clone is one. V is TRBV30 and J is TRBJ2-6; tentative D call: TRBD1 (6 bases). V was trimmed by 3 bases and J by 4 bases, leaving 13 bases between them. This CDR3 is built from 15 residues. Germline V gives CDR1 GTSNPN, CDR2 SVGIG (reference sequence). Written as DNA, the CDR3 is TGTGCCTGGAGAGTCACAGGGACCGGGGCCAACGTCCTGACTTTC. Translation gives CAWRVTGTGANVLTF.

The chain uses TRBV28 and TRBJ2-5; D gene uncertain. The germline V gene encodes CDR1 MDHEN and CDR2 SYDVKM. The CDR3 spans 11 residues. V lost 4 bases, J lost 4 bases, and 4 bases lay in between. The CDR3 DNA is TGTGCCAGCAGTTCTAGAGAGACCCAGTACTTC. Amino acid sequence: CASSSRETQYF.

This sequence joins TRBV5-6 and TRBJ2-1, with 9 bases identical to TRBD2. The J segment lost 2 bases and the V segment lost 2 bases, leaving 8 bases of the junction unmatched. This CDR3 is 17 amino acids long. Per germline, CDR1 SGHDT and CDR2 YYEEEE. DNA for the CDR3: TGTGCCAGCAGCTTAGGCGGGAGGGCCCCGACCTACAATGAGCAGTTCTTC. The encoded protein is CASSLGGRAPTYNEQFF.